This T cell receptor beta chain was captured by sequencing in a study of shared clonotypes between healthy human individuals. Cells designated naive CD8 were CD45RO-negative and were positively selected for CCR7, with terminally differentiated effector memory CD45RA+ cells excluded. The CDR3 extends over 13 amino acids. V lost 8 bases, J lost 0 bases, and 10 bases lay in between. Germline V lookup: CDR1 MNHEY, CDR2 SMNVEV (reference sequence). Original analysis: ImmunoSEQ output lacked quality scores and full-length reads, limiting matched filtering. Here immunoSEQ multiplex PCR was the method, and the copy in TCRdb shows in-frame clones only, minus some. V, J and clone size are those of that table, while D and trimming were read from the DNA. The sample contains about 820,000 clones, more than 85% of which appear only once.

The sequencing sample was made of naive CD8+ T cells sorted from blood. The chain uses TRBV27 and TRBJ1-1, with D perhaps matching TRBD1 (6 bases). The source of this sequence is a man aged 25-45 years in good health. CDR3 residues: CASFGDMNTEAFF. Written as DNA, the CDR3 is TGTGCCAGCTTCGGGGACATGAACACTGAAGCTTTCTTT.